This is a list of T cell receptor beta chains from one sample in a study of blood T cell repertoires in COVID-19. Sequencing was performed with immunoSEQ multiplex PCR; in TCRdb, only in-frame clones are kept and a portion is missing. This table holds 330,000 or so clones, 87% found once. The sequencing input was PBMCs or T cells enriched from blood (not recorded which). All receptors derive from a woman younger than 45 who had recovered from COVID-19. CDR3s include the opening cysteine and the closing phenylalanine or tryptophan. D genes are given only for firm matches. Some rows have no size entry. The others give once, few or many, or a class for an expanded clone.

D	V	J	size	CDR3	DNA
NA	TRBV4-2	TRBJ1-2	NA	CASSQDRINGYTF	TGTGCCAGCAGCCAAGACAGGATAAATGGCTACACCTTC
NA	TRBV27	TRBJ2-7	NA	CASSLETGYEQYF	TGTGCCAGCAGTCTGGAGACGGGCTACGAGCAGTACTTC
NA	TRBV6-6	TRBJ1-3	NA	CASSWGDGGNTIYF	TGTGCCAGCAGTTGGGGGGACGGGGGAAACACCATATATTTT
TRBD1	TRBV6-5	TRBJ1-1	few	CASRTHGTGGTEAFF	TGTGCCAGCAGGACCCACGGGACAGGGGGCACTGAAGCTTTCTTT
TRBD1	TRBV27	TRBJ1-1	NA	CASSYGDSLNTEAFF	TGTGCCAGCAGTTATGGGGACAGCTTGAACACTGAAGCTTTCTTT
TRBD2	TRBV9	TRBJ2-3	once	CASSGLPGGANTQYF	TGTGCCAGCAGCGGACTTCCCGGGGGGGCAAATACGCAGTATTTT
TRBD1	TRBV29-1	TRBJ1-1	NA	CSVAGTVNTEAFF	TGCAGCGTCGCCGGGACAGTTAACACTGAAGCTTTCTTT
NA	TRBV10-3	TRBJ2-7	once	CAIREEGQKLYF	TGTGCCATCAGGGAGGAGGGACAGAAACTGTACTTC
NA	TRBV2	TRBJ1-1	few	CASSEVTAGTREAFF	TGTGCCAGCAGTGAAGTCACGGCAGGAACACGTGAAGCTTTCTTT
NA	TRBV4-1	TRBJ1-3	NA	CASSEEGGSGNTIYF	TGCGCCAGCAGCGAAGAGGGAGGGTCTGGAAACACCATATATTTT
TRBD1	TRBV7-9	TRBJ2-7	few	CASSGDSYEQYF	TGTGCCAGCAGCGGGGACAGCTACGAGCAGTACTTC
NA	TRBV7-9	TRBJ1-2	NA	CASSPHEVGYGYTF	TGTGCCAGCAGCCCCCACGAGGTCGGCTATGGCTACACCTTC
NA	TRBV21-1	TRBJ1-5	once	CASSKGRSLWPQHF	TGTGCCAGCAGCAAAGGCAGGTCGTTATGGCCCCAGCATTTT
NA	TRBV2	TRBJ1-2	NA	CASSEQTYGYTF	TGTGCCAGCAGTGAACAGACATATGGCTACACCTTC
TRBD1	TRBV9	TRBJ1-2	NA	CASSNRGTSRGYTF	TGTGCCAGCAGCAACAGGGGGACGTCGCGTGGCTACACCTTC
NA	TRBV7-9	TRBJ1-1	NA	CASSLGHLNTEAFF	TGTGCCAGCAGCTTGGGACATTTGAACACTGAAGCTTTCTTT
TRBD1	TRBV28	TRBJ2-2	NA	CASSLNQGARTGELFF	TGTGCCAGCAGTTTAAACCAGGGGGCGCGGACCGGGGAGCTGTTTTTT
NA	TRBV19	TRBJ1-3	NA	CASSIEPRSGNTIYF	TGTGCCAGTAGTATCGAGCCCCGCTCTGGAAACACCATATATTTT
NA	TRBV28	TRBJ1-6	NA	CASSLRISPLHF	TGTGCCAGCAGTCTACGTATTTCACCCCTCCACTTT
NA	TRBV5-6	TRBJ2-3	NA	CASSGGLSLTDTQYF	TGTGCCAGCAGTGGGGGACTGAGTCTTACAGATACGCAGTATTTT
NA	TRBV14	TRBJ1-2	NA	CASSQDYSNYGYTF	TGTGCCAGCAGCCAAGATTACTCTAACTATGGCTACACCTTC
NA	TRBV27	TRBJ2-5	NA	CASSSLQFPQETQYF	TGTGCCAGCAGTTCCCTGCAGTTTCCCCAAGAGACCCAGTACTTC
NA	TRBV4-1	TRBJ1-1	NA	CASSQALDRREAFF	TGCGCCAGCAGCCAAGCATTAGACAGGCGTGAAGCTTTCTTT
TRBD2	TRBV30	TRBJ2-7	NA	CASTSGGYEQYF	TGTGCCTCGACTAGCGGGGGATACGAGCAGTACTTC
TRBD1	TRBV18	TRBJ1-5	once	CASSPGQGNNQPQHF	TGTGCCAGCTCACCAGGACAGGGTAACAATCAGCCCCAGCATTTT
TRBD1	TRBV3-1/TRBV3-2	TRBJ2-5	NA	CASSSLDRAGETQYF	TGTGCCAGCAGCTCCCTAGACAGGGCCGGAGAGACCCAGTACTTC
TRBD1	TRBV2	TRBJ2-7	NA	CASRDRGQSYEQYF	TGTGCCAGCAGGGACAGGGGGCAATCCTACGAGCAGTACTTC
NA	TRBV18	TRBJ2-4	NA	CASSPAGSYAKNIQYF	TGTGCCAGCTCCCCCGCAGGGTCCTATGCCAAAAACATTCAGTACTTC
NA	TRBV5-1	TRBJ1-2	NA	CASSFRAGDGYTF	TGCGCCAGCAGCTTTAGGGCCGGGGATGGCTACACCTTC
TRBD1	TRBV7-9	TRBJ1-1	NA	CASSLGQGADTEAFF	TGTGCCAGCAGCTTGGGGCAGGGGGCGGACACTGAAGCTTTCTTT
NA	TRBV4-1	TRBJ2-3	NA	CASSREDTQYF	TGCGCCAGCAGCCGGGAGGATACGCAGTATTTT
TRBD1	TRBV3-1/TRBV3-2	TRBJ1-2	NA	CASSQDSGTGGSYGYTF	TGTGCCAGCAGCCAAGATTCCGGGACAGGGGGGAGCTATGGCTACACCTTC
NA	TRBV18	TRBJ2-7	NA	CASSPMRASPYEQYF	TGTGCCAGCTCACCAATGAGGGCCAGCCCCTACGAGCAGTACTTC
TRBD1	TRBV7-2	TRBJ1-2	NA	CASSLSNRGRGYTF	TGTGCCAGCAGCTTATCGAACAGGGGCCGGGGCTACACCTTC
TRBD1	TRBV24-1	TRBJ1-1	NA	CATSEPGTGKAGAFF	TGTGCCACCAGTGAACCCGGGACAGGGAAGGCGGGAGCTTTCTTT
NA	TRBV5-6	TRBJ2-7	NA	CASSLYPGERYEQYF	TGTGCCAGCAGCTTGTACCCAGGGGAGAGGTACGAGCAGTACTTC